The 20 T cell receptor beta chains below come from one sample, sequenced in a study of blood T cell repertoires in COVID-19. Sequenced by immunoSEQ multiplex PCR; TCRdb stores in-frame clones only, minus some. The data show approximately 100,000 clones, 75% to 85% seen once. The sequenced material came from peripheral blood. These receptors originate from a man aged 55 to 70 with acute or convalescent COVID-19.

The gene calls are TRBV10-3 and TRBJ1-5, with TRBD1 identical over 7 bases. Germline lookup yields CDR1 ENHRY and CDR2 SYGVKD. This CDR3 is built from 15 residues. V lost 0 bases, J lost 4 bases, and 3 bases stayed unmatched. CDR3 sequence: CAISESGTVNQPQHF. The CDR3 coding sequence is TGTGCCATCAGTGAGTCAGGGACAGTTAATCAGCCCCAGCATTTT.

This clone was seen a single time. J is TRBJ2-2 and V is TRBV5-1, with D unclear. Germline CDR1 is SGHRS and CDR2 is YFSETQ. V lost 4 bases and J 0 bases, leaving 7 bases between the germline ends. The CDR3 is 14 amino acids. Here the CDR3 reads CASSPNTNTGELFF. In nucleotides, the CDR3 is TGCGCCAGCAGCCCTAATACGAACACCGGGGAGCTGTTTTTT.

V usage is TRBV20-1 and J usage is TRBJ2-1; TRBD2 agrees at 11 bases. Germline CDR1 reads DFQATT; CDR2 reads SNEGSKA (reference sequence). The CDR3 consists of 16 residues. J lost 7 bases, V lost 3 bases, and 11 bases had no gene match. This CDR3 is CSASPLTSGRWNEQFF. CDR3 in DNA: TGCAGTGCTAGTCCCCTCACTAGCGGGAGATGGAATGAGCAGTTCTTC.

As DNA, the CDR3 is TGTGCCAGCTCACCCCTCCCCGATTCACCCCTCCACTTT. Its protein is CASSPLPDSPLHF. The chain links TRBV18 to TRBJ1-6; unclear D gene. The V gene's germline CDR1 is KGHSH and CDR2 LQKENI. The CDR3 sequence is 13 residues long. Between the trimmed V and J ends, which lost 3 bases and 8 bases, there was a span of 8 bases.

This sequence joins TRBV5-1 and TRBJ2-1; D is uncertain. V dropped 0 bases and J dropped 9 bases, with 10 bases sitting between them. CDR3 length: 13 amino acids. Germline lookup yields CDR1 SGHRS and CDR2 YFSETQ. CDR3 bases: TGCGCCAGCAGCTTGGAAATCGCGAGTGAGCAGTTCTTC. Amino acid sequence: CASSLEIASEQFF.

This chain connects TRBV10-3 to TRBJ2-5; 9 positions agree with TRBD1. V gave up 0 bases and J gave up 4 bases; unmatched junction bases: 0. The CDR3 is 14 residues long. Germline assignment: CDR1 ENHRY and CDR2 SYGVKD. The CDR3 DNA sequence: TGTGCCATCAGTGAGTCGACAGGGGGAGAGACCCAGTACTTC. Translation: CAISESTGGETQYF.

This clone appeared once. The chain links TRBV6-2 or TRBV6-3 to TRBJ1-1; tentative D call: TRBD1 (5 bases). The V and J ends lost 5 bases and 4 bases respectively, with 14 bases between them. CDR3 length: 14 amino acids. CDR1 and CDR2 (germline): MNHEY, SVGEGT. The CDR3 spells CASSRDGTATEAFF. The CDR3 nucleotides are TGTGCCAGCAGTCGTGATGGGACTGCCACTGAAGCTTTCTTT.

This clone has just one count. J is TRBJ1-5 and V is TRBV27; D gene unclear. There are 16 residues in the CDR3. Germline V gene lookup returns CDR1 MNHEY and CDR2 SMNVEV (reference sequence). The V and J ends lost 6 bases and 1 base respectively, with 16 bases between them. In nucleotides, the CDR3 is TGTGCCAGCAGGAGGGAGGCGAGGTCCAGCAATCAGCCCCAGCATTTT. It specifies CASRREARSSNQPQHF.

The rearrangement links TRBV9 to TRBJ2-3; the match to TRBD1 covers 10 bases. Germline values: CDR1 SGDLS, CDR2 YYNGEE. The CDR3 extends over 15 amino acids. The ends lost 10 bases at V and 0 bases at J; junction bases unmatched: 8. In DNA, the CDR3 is TGTGCCGGAGCGACAGGGGGCTCTAGCACAGATACGCAGTATTTT. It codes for CAGATGGSSTDTQYF.

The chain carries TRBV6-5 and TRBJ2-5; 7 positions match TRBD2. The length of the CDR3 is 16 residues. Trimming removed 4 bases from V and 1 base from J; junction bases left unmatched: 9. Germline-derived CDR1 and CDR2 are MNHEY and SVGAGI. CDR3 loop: CASSSPTTGGQETQYF. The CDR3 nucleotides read TGTGCCAGCAGTTCCCCCACGACGGGAGGCCAAGAGACCCAGTACTTC.

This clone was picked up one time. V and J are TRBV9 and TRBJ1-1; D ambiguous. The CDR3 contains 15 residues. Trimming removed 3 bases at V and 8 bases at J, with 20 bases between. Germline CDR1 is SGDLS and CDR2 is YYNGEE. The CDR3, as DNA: TGTGCCAGCAGCGAGGCTTCGTGGGCAGCGGGGGAAGCTTTCTTT. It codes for CASSEASWAAGEAFF.

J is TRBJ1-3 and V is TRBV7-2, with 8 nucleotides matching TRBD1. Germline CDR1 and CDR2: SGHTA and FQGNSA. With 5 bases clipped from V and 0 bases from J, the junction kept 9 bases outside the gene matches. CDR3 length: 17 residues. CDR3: CASSPQRTGSSGNTIYF. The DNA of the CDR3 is TGTGCCAGCAGCCCTCAACGGACAGGGTCCTCTGGAAACACCATATATTTT. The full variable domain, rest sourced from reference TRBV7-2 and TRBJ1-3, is GAGVSQSPSNKVTEKGKDVELRCDPISGHTALYWYRQSLGQGLEFLIYFQGNSAPDKSGLPSDRFSAERTGGSVSTLTIQRTQQEDSAVYLCASSPQRTGSSGNTIYFGEGSWLTVV.

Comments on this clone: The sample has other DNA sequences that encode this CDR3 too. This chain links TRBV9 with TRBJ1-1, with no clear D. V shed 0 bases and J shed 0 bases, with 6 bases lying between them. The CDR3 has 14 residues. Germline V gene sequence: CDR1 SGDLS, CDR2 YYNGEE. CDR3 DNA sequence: TGTGCCAGCAGCGTAGCAGAACTGAACACTGAAGCTTTCTTT. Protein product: CASSVAELNTEAFF.

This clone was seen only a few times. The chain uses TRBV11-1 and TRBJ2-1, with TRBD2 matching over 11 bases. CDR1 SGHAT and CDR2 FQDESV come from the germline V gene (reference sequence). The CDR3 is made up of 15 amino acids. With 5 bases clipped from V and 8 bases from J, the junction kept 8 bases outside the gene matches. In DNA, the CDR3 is TGTGCCAGCAGCCCTATAGCGGGAGGGCAAGATGAGCAGTTCTTC. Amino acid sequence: CASSPIAGGQDEQFF.

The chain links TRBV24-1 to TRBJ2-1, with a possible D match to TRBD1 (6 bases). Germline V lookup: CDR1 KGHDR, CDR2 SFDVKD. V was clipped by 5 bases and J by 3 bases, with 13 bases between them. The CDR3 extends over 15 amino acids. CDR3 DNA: TGTGCCACCAGTGTTAGCCAGGGGAACTACAATGAGCAGTTCTTC. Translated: CATSVSQGNYNEQFF.

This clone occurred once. As DNA, the CDR3 is TGTGCCAGCAGCACTGGACAGTCCACCGGGGAGCTGTTTTTT. Its protein product is CASSTGQSTGELFF. V and J are TRBV7-3 and TRBJ2-2, with D possibly TRBD1 on 6 matching bases. V lost 5 bases and J lost 4, with 11 bases in between. Germline CDR1 and CDR2: SGHTA and FQGTGA. The CDR3 extends over 14 amino acids.

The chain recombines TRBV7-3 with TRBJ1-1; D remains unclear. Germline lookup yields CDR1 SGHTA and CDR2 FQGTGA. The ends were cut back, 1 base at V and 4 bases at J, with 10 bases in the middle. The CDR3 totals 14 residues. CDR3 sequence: CASSLIGRSTEAFF. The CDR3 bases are TGTGCCAGCAGCTTAATTGGCAGATCCACTGAAGCTTTCTTT.

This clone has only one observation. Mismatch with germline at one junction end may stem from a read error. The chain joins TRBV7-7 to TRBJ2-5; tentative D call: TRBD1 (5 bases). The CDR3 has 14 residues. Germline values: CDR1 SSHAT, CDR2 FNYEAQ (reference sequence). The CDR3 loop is CASSLDQGRETQYF. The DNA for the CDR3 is TGTGCTAGCAGCTTAGACCAGGGTCGAGAGACCCAGTACTTC.

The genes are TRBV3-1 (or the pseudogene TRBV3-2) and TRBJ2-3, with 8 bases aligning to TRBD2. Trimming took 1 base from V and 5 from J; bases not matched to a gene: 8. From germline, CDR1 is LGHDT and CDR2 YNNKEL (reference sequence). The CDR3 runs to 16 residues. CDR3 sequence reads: CASSQGASGHGDTQYF. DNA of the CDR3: TGTGCCAGCAGCCAAGGGGCTAGCGGGCATGGAGATACGCAGTATTTT.

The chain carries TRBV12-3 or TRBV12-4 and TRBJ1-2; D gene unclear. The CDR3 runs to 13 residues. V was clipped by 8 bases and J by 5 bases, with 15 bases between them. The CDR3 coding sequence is TGTGCCAGCTCACAAACCCTCGGGTATGGCTACACCTTC. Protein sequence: CASSQTLGYGYTF.